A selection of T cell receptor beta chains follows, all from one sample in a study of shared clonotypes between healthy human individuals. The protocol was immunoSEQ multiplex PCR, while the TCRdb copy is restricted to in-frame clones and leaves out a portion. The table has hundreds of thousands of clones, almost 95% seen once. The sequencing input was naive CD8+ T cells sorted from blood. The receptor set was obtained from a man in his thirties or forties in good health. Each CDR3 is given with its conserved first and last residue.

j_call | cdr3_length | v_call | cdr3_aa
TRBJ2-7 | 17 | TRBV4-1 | CASSPQSGLAGPYEQYF
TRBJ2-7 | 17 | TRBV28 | CASSPPIKVGMEYEQYF
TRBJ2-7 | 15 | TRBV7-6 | CASSSKQGLRYEQYF
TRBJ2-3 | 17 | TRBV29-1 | CSVDGLAGGRYTDTQYF
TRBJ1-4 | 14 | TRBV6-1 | CASSEAGHLEKLFF
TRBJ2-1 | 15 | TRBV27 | CASSFDGTGVNEQFF
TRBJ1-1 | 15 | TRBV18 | CASSPVGDAVSEAFF
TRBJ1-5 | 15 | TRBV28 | CASSFEDKPNQPQHF
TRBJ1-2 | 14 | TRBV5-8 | CASSLMGIGYGYTF
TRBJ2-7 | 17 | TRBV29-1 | CSVEVWSRVGTPKEQYF
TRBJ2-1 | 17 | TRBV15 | CATSPERVWVGNNEQFF
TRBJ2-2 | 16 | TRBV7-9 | CASTPSGTAHTGELFF
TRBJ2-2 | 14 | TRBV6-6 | CASSGQGDTGELFF
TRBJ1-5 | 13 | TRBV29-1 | CSVEGTPNQPQHF
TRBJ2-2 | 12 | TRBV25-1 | CASSESSGELFF
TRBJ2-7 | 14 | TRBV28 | CASSLDLSSYEQYF
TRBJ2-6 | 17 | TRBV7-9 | CASSQTVGVSGANVLTF
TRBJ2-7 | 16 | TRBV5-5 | CASSAPESGSLYEQYF
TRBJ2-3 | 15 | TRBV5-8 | CASSLGVVSTDTQYF
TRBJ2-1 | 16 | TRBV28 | CASSFSIGSSYNEQFF
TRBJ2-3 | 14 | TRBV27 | CASSLTGSTDTQYF
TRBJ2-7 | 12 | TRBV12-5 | CASGLGWGEQYF
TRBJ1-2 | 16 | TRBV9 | CASSVAPERGGYGYTF
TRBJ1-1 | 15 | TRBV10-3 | CAISESGRVNTEAFF
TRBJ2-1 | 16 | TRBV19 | CASSTDASAVYNEQFF
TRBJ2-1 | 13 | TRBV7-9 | CASSPPVYGEQFF
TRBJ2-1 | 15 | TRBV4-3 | CASSQDRSGYNEQFF
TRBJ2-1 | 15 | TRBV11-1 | CASSLEERELDEQFF
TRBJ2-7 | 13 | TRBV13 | CASSPTISYEQYF
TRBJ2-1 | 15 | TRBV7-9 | CASSPGQGVYNEQFF
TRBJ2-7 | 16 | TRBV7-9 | CASSPRPPRGLYEQYF
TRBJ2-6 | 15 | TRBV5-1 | CASSLTDSGANVLTF
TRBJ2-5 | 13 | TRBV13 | CASSTDREETQYF
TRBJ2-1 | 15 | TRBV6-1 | CASILGPRTYNEQFF
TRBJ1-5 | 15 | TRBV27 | CASSLSATYNQPQHF
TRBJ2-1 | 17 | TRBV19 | CASSIVPPGGKDNEQFF
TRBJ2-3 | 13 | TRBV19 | CASSILLTDTQYF
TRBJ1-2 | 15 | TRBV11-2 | CASSFRLDSPYGYTF
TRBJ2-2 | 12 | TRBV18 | CASPVLTGELFF
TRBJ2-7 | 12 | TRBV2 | CASTTRPSEQYF
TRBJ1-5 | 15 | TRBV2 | CASSDRQLSNQPQHF
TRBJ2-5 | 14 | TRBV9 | CASSVGGLEETQYF
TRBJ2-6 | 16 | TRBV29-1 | CSAAGTGLSGANVLTF
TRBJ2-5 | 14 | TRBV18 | CASSTYGMSETQYF
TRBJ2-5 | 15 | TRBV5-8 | CASSVGLAGGETQYF
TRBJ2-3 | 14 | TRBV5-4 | CASSGTGMADTQYF
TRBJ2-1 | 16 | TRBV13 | CASSLLAGGRENEQFF
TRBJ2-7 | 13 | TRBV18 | CASSLPLTYEQYF
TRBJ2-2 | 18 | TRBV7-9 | CASSSNQWDRGNTGELFF